The T cell receptor beta chain described here comes from a study of cytomegalovirus exposure and HLA in healthy donors. Germline CDR1 is SGHDT and CDR2 is YYEEEE. With 7 bases clipped from V and 5 bases from J, the junction kept 10 bases outside the gene matches. CDR3 length: 14 amino acids. The study ran its PCR with 60 Vbeta and 13 Jbeta primers. Profiled with immunoSEQ multiplex PCR; TCRdb holds only in-frame clones, not every one. The profile shows some 200,000 clones, approximately 70% of them singletons. Concerning this clone itself: What it binds is not known.

General study points: Most TCR beta V segments were productive about 87% or about 30% of the time in an earlier analysis.

The sequence was collected from a man aged 40-50 years in good health and CMV-seropositive. The chain is built from TRBV5-6 and TRBJ1-1, with TRBD1 matching over 8 bases. Sequenced sample: PBMCs. The CDR3 coding sequence is TGTGCCAGCGGTCTCGGACAGGGCGGAACTGAAGCTTTCTTT. Its protein is CASGLGQGGTEAFF.